This T cell receptor (beta chain) was identified in a study of vaccination effects on CD4 cells after COVID-19. Sequencing used immunoSEQ multiplex PCR; TCRdb keeps in-frame clones, though not all of them. The profile covers approximately 37,000 clones, with under 85% appearing a single time and about 2.9% taken by the ten largest. Comment on this clone: Its cognate antigen is unknown.

Investigators separated out CD4+ T cells once 9 to 11 days of culture had passed. CDR1 SGHRS and CDR2 YFSETQ come from the germline V gene. This CDR3 is 11 amino acids long. V lost 7 bases, J lost 5 bases, and 8 bases lay in between. The V gene is TRBV5-1, the J gene TRBJ2-3; tentative D call: TRBD2 (5 bases). The source of this sequence is a human donor who received a COVID-19 vaccine. Sequencing used CD4+ T cells from PBMCs cultured without peptide, obtained before COVID-19 vaccination. The CDR3 loop is CASGGVDTQYF. The CDR3 nucleotides read TGCGCCAGCGGAGGTGTAGATACGCAGTATTTT.